The rows below give T cell receptor beta chains drawn from one sample of a study of T cell repertoires in cytomegalovirus infection. TCRdb itself ran the reads through MiXCR, one entry per CDR3 protein. The data show 740,000 or so distinct CDR3 sequences, 35% seen once. Source material: PBMCs. These receptors were collected from a human donor in good health (CMV status not recorded). Some clones in this sample may be carry-over from other donors' samples. Both conserved end residues are part of each CDR3. The D gene is left open where the match is weak. Expanded clones get a size class; other rows say once, few or many, or leave the size out.

clone_size d_call cdr3_length j_call v_call cdr3_aa cdr3_nt
few - 14 TRBJ2-7 TRBV7-6 CASARGAGTYEQYF TGTGCCAGCGCCCGGGGAGCGGGTACCTACGAGCAGTACTTC
- TRBD2 19 TRBJ2-1 TRBV6-5 CASSYSGLAGLSSYNEQFF TGTGCCAGCAGTTACTCGGGACTAGCGGGCCTAAGCTCCTACAATGAGCAGTTCTTC
- TRBD2 15 TRBJ2-2 TRBV19 CASSIGRVGTGELFF TGTGCCAGTAGTATCGGGAGGGTCGGCACCGGGGAGCTGTTTTTT
few TRBD1 15 TRBJ1-4 TRBV25-1 CASREGGAGTEKLFF TGTGCCAGCAGAGAAGGGGGCGCGGGGACTGAAAAACTGTTTTTT
- TRBD2 17 TRBJ2-2 TRBV5-6 CASSFYTSGARSGELFF TGTGCCAGCAGCTTTTATACTAGCGGGGCCCGGTCCGGGGAGCTGTTTTTT
- - 18 TRBJ1-6 TRBV4-1 CASSQDSLMSSYNSPLHF TGCGCCAGCAGCCAAGATTCCCTCATGAGCTCCTATAATTCACCCCTCCACTTT
- - 11 TRBJ1-2 TRBV7-8 CASSLQGSWTF TGTGCCAGCAGCTTACAGGGTTCTTGGACCTTC
- - 15 TRBJ2-1 TRBV7-8 CASSSTTGGGDEQFF TGTGCCAGCAGCTCTACCACAGGGGGGGGGGATGAGCAGTTCTTC
few - 16 TRBJ2-6 TRBV5-5 CASSLAGSAGANVLTF TGTGCCAGCAGCTTGGCCGGGTCTGCTGGGGCCAACGTCCTGACTTTC
few - 11 TRBJ2-5 TRBV29-1 CSVATGETQYF TGCAGCGTTGCAACTGGGGAGACCCAGTACTTC
- - 16 TRBJ2-3 TRBV20-1 CSATGRLRTSADTQYF TGCAGTGCTACGGGGAGACTCCGAACGAGTGCAGATACGCAGTATTTT
- - 13 TRBJ1-2 TRBV10-3 CAISDQFSYGYTF TGTGCCATCAGTGATCAGTTTAGTTATGGCTACACCTTC
- - 13 TRBJ2-5 TRBV19 CASSGGRQETQYF TGTGCCAGTAGCGGGGGACGACAAGAGACCCAGTACTTC
few - 13 TRBJ1-1 TRBV10-3 CAINDKRNTEAFF TGTGCCATCAACGATAAACGGAACACTGAAGCTTTCTTT
- - 12 TRBJ1-2 TRBV12-3/TRBV12-4 CASSFSFYGYTF TGTGCCAGCAGTTTTTCGTTCTATGGCTACACCTTC
- TRBD1 16 TRBJ1-2 TRBV4-1 CASSQGSSRDSYGYTF TGCGCCAGCAGCCAGGGTTCCTCACGGGACAGCTATGGCTACACCTTC
- - 15 TRBJ1-2 TRBV14 CASSPLAGASYGYTF TGTGCCAGCAGCCCATTGGCAGGGGCTTCCTATGGCTACACCTTC
- TRBD1 17 TRBJ2-5 TRBV27 CASSLQTGGAGKETQYF TGTGCCAGCAGTTTACAAACAGGGGGCGCGGGTAAAGAGACCCAGTACTTC
few TRBD2 18 TRBJ2-2 TRBV20-1 CSARDPTSGGPVAGELFF TGCAGTGCTAGAGATCCGACTAGCGGGGGGCCCGTGGCCGGGGAGCTGTTTTTT
- TRBD2 12 TRBJ2-5 TRBV2 CATRTSGGFQYF TGTGCCACGCGGACTAGCGGGGGGTTCCAGTACTTC
- TRBD1 14 TRBJ1-1 TRBV23-1 CASRRQGSNTEAFF TGCGCCAGCAGAAGACAGGGATCGAACACTGAAGCTTTCTTT
many - 13 TRBJ1-5 TRBV6-1 CASSEGMGQPQHF TGTGCCAGCAGTGAAGGGATGGGTCAGCCCCAGCATTTT
- TRBD2 16 TRBJ2-5 TRBV19 CASTHRWEGLPETQYF TGTGCCAGTACCCACCGGTGGGAGGGCCTTCCGGAGACCCAGTACTTC
many - 14 TRBJ2-1 TRBV7-2 CASSLGVRTEEEFF TGTGCCAGCAGCCTAGGAGTCAGGACAGAGGAGGAGTTCTTC
few - 14 TRBJ2-2 TRBV24-1 CATSAGRNTGELFF TGTGCCACCAGTGCCGGGCGCAACACCGGGGAGCTGTTTTTT
many - 17 TRBJ1-1 TRBV12-3/TRBV12-4 CASSLAQTATLNTEAFF TGTGCCAGCAGTTTAGCGCAAACCGCTACCTTGAACACTGAAGCTTTCTTT
- - 12 TRBJ2-7 TRBV19 CASSIDTYEQYF TGTGCCAGTAGTATTGATACGTACGAGCAGTACTTC
few - 15 TRBJ2-3 TRBV27 CASSSPRGSSDTQYF TGTGCCAGCAGTTCCCCCCGCGGGTCCTCAGATACGCAGTATTTT
- - 16 TRBJ1-1 TRBV5-1 CASSLRGSELNTEAFF TGCGCCAGCAGCTTAAGGGGGTCTGAACTGAACACTGAAGCTTTCTTT
- - 12 TRBJ1-1 TRBV28 CASSLREWGAFF TGTGCCAGCAGTTTAAGGGAATGGGGAGCTTTCTTT
- - 17 TRBJ2-3 TRBV7-9 CASRPTRTGISTDTQYF TGTGCCAGCAGACCTACCCGAACAGGGATCTCCACAGATACGCAGTATTTT
- TRBD2 18 TRBJ2-4 TRBV3-1 CASSPRTSGRDGKNIQYF TGTGCCAGCAGCCCGAGGACTAGCGGGAGGGACGGCAAAAACATTCAGTACTTC
- - 12 TRBJ2-7 TRBV10-3 CAISEQPYEQYF TGTGCCATCAGTGAGCAGCCCTACGAGCAGTACTTC
many - 13 TRBJ2-5 TRBV7-8 CASSLEGGETQYF TGTGCCAGCAGCTTAGAAGGGGGGGAGACCCAGTACTTC
- - 15 TRBJ1-5 TRBV6-1 CASSEAGGLSQPQHF TGTGCCAGCAGTGAAGCGGGGGGCCTTTCTCAGCCCCAGCATTTT
once TRBD1 13 TRBJ1-2 TRBV28 CASSPGQVYGYPF TGTGCCAGCAGTCCCGGACAGGTCTATGGCTACCCCTTC
- TRBD2 15 TRBJ2-5 TRBV5-3 CASIPGLAGGETQYF TGTGCCAGCATCCCGGGACTAGCGGGAGGAGAGACCCAGTACTTC
few - 15 TRBJ1-2 TRBV4-1 CASSQIPPEIYGYTF TGCGCCAGCAGCCAAATTCCTCCCGAAATCTATGGCTACACCTTC
- TRBD1 16 TRBJ2-2 TRBV6-8 CASSYRGTGVVGELFF TGTGCCAGCAGTTACAGAGGGACAGGGGTTGTCGGGGAGCTGTTTTTT
- - 14 TRBJ1-1 TRBV3-1 CASSQVWGITEAFF TGTGCCAGCAGCCAAGTCTGGGGGATCACTGAAGCTTTCTTT
once TRBD2 16 TRBJ2-2 TRBV12-3/TRBV12-4 CASSRGGRAVTGELFF TGTGCCAGCAGTCGGGGGGGGCGCGCGGTCACCGGGGAGCTGTTTTTT
- - 14 TRBJ1-5 TRBV2 CASDTGISGQPQHF TGTGCCAGCGACACAGGGATATCAGGTCAGCCCCAGCATTTT
- - 13 TRBJ2-4 TRBV12-3/TRBV12-4 CASRQGAKNIQYF TGTGCCAGCAGGCAGGGGGCCAAAAACATTCAGTACTTC
- - 14 TRBJ2-7 TRBV7-2 CDSSLAASDYEQYF TGTGACAGCAGCTTAGCGGCTAGCGACTACGAGCAGTACTTC
- - 18 TRBJ2-4 TRBV7-9 CASSLGWVQKLAKNIQYF TGTGCCAGCAGCTTAGGATGGGTCCAAAAACTAGCCAAAAACATTCAGTACTTC
- TRBD1 14 TRBJ1-6 TRBV28 CASSFARGTRPLHF TGTGCCAGCAGTTTTGCCAGGGGGACCCGGCCCCTCCACTTT
few - 14 TRBJ1-1 TRBV7-2 CASSFDRQYTEAFF TGTGCCAGCAGCTTCGACCGACAGTACACTGAAGCTTTCTTT
- TRBD1 16 TRBJ1-1 TRBV27 CASSAWGGGAGTEAFF TGTGCCAGCAGTGCATGGGGAGGGGGCGCGGGCACTGAAGCTTTCTTT
few - 16 TRBJ1-3 TRBV4-1 CASSQERAGRGNTIYF TGCGCCAGCAGCCAAGAGCGAGCGGGGAGGGGAAACACCATATATTTT
many TRBD1 15 TRBJ2-7 TRBV27 CASRMTGVFSNEQYF TGTGCCAGCAGAATGACAGGGGTCTTTTCGAACGAGCAGTACTTC
- - 16 TRBJ1-6 TRBV27 CASRFGREGHNSPLHF TGTGCCAGCAGGTTTGGAAGGGAAGGGCATAATTCACCCCTCCACTTT
- TRBD1 14 TRBJ1-2 TRBV7-9 CASSLQGGAYGYTF TGTGCCAGCAGCTTACAGGGGGGGGCGTATGGCTACACCTTC